These T cell receptor beta chains were read from a single sample in a study of beta chain features in type 1 diabetes. The assay was immunoSEQ multiplex PCR, and TCRdb's table has in-frame clones only and misses some. The sample yields under 250,000 clones, less than 15% seen once. The specimen was naive CD4+ T cells from blood. These receptors were collected from a woman between 40 and 55 years old in good health. CDR3s include the opening cysteine and the closing phenylalanine or tryptophan. Each record gives: CDR3 protein, CDR3 DNA, J gene, clone size, V gene, D gene. D genes are given only for firm matches. Where a row states a size, it is once, few, many or the class of an expanded clone; other rows omit it.

CDR3aa: CASSYVTGMNTEAFF
CDR3nt: TGTGCCAGCAGCTATGTGACAGGAATGAACACTGAAGCTTTCTTT
j_gene: TRBJ1-1
abundance: .
v_gene: TRBV5-4
d_gene: .

CDR3aa: CASSPGTGDEQYF
CDR3nt: TGTGCCAGCAGCCCCGGGACAGGGGACGAGCAGTACTTC
j_gene: TRBJ2-7
abundance: .
v_gene: TRBV7-9
d_gene: TRBD1

CDR3aa: CATSRDKTVDNEQFF
CDR3nt: TGTGCCACCAGCAGAGATAAAACGGTAGACAATGAGCAGTTCTTC
j_gene: TRBJ2-1
abundance: .
v_gene: TRBV15
d_gene: .

CDR3aa: CASKATGGSYEQYF
CDR3nt: TGTGCCAGCAAAGCGACAGGGGGTTCCTACGAGCAGTACTTC
j_gene: TRBJ2-7
abundance: .
v_gene: TRBV6-5
d_gene: TRBD1

CDR3aa: CASSSGQGHKAQHF
CDR3nt: TGTGCCAGCAGCTCCGGACAGGGGCATAAGGCCCAGCATTTT
j_gene: TRBJ1-5
abundance: few
v_gene: TRBV7-2
d_gene: TRBD1

CDR3aa: CASSLPDWSSGITDTQYF
CDR3nt: TGTGCCAGCAGCTTGCCCGATTGGAGTAGCGGGATTACAGATACGCAGTATTTT
j_gene: TRBJ2-3
abundance: .
v_gene: TRBV7-7
d_gene: TRBD2

CDR3aa: CASSPLAGGPNEQFF
CDR3nt: TGTGCCAGCAGCCCACTAGCGGGGGGGCCCAATGAGCAGTTCTTC
j_gene: TRBJ2-1
abundance: few
v_gene: TRBV7-9
d_gene: TRBD2

CDR3aa: CASGSWTGHNSPLHF
CDR3nt: TGTGCTAGTGGTTCATGGACAGGGCACAATTCACCCCTCCACTTT
j_gene: TRBJ1-6
abundance: once
v_gene: TRBV12-5
d_gene: TRBD1

CDR3aa: CASSYTSGGTDTQYF
CDR3nt: TGCGCCAGCAGTTACACTAGCGGGGGGACAGATACGCAGTATTTT
j_gene: TRBJ2-3
abundance: .
v_gene: TRBV5-1
d_gene: TRBD2

CDR3aa: CASMEPGQGPWTNTGELFF
CDR3nt: TGTGCCAGCATGGAACCGGGACAGGGACCATGGACCAACACCGGGGAGCTGTTTTTT
j_gene: TRBJ2-2
abundance: .
v_gene: TRBV11-2
d_gene: TRBD1

CDR3aa: CASSSHATGVGNQPQHF
CDR3nt: TGCGCCAGCAGTTCCCACGCGACAGGGGTGGGCAATCAGCCCCAGCATTTT
j_gene: TRBJ1-5
abundance: .
v_gene: TRBV23-1
d_gene: TRBD1

CDR3aa: CASSDLATTSTDTQYF
CDR3nt: TGTGCCAGCAGTGATTTAGCAACCACTAGCACAGATACGCAGTATTTT
j_gene: TRBJ2-3
abundance: .
v_gene: TRBV6-4
d_gene: .

CDR3aa: CASSLGLGGGEQYF
CDR3nt: TGTGCCAGCAGCTTGGGCTTGGGAGGAGGTGAGCAGTACTTC
j_gene: TRBJ2-7
abundance: few
v_gene: TRBV9
d_gene: .

CDR3aa: CASSLSSGGAAGELFF
CDR3nt: TGTGCCAGCAGCCTTTCTAGCGGGGGGGCCGCCGGGGAGCTGTTTTTT
j_gene: TRBJ2-2
abundance: .
v_gene: TRBV9
d_gene: TRBD2

CDR3aa: CASSPGIRTDTQYF
CDR3nt: TGTGCCAGCAGTCCCGGTATCCGCACAGATACGCAGTATTTT
j_gene: TRBJ2-3
abundance: .
v_gene: TRBV6-6
d_gene: .

CDR3aa: CASSPGNYGYTF
CDR3nt: TGTGCCAGCAGCCCGGGGAATTATGGCTACACCTTC
j_gene: TRBJ1-2
abundance: .
v_gene: TRBV7-2
d_gene: .

CDR3aa: CASMYRANTGELFF
CDR3nt: TGTGCCAGCATGTACAGGGCGAACACCGGGGAGCTGTTTTTT
j_gene: TRBJ2-2
abundance: once
v_gene: TRBV2
d_gene: .

CDR3aa: CASTTDRSPYNEQFF
CDR3nt: TGTGCCAGCACTACAGATCGCTCCCCCTACAATGAGCAGTTCTTC
j_gene: TRBJ2-1
abundance: few
v_gene: TRBV6-5
d_gene: .

CDR3aa: CASSPREETQYF
CDR3nt: TGTGCCAGCTCACCGAGGGAAGAGACCCAGTACTTC
j_gene: TRBJ2-5
abundance: few
v_gene: TRBV18
d_gene: .

CDR3aa: CASSVFQGGTEAFF
CDR3nt: TGTGCCAGTAGTGTATTCCAGGGTGGAACTGAAGCTTTCTTT
j_gene: TRBJ1-1
abundance: few
v_gene: TRBV19
d_gene: .

CDR3aa: CASRSLETGMNTEAFF
CDR3nt: TGCGCCAGCCGATCCCTCGAGACAGGTATGAACACTGAAGCTTTCTTT
j_gene: TRBJ1-1
abundance: .
v_gene: TRBV5-1
d_gene: .

CDR3aa: CASRPTGLYEQYF
CDR3nt: TGTGCCAGCAGACCGACAGGGCTCTACGAGCAGTACTTC
j_gene: TRBJ2-7
abundance: few
v_gene: TRBV6-6
d_gene: TRBD1

CDR3aa: CASSEDRGAEAFF
CDR3nt: TGTGCCAGCAGCGAAGACAGGGGAGCCGAAGCTTTCTTT
j_gene: TRBJ1-1
abundance: few
v_gene: TRBV7-2
d_gene: TRBD1

CDR3aa: CASSSLETQYF
CDR3nt: TGTGCCAGCAGTTCCCTAGAGACCCAGTACTTC
j_gene: TRBJ2-5
abundance: few
v_gene: TRBV6-5
d_gene: .

CDR3aa: CASSSTSGGTLPYF
CDR3nt: TGTGCCAGCAGCTCGACTAGCGGGGGGACTCTCCCGTATTTT
j_gene: TRBJ2-3
abundance: few
v_gene: TRBV7-2
d_gene: TRBD2

CDR3aa: CAWSYGTDTQYF
CDR3nt: TGTGCCTGGAGTTATGGCACAGATACGCAGTATTTT
j_gene: TRBJ2-3
abundance: .
v_gene: TRBV30
d_gene: .

CDR3aa: CASTDSPNYGYTF
CDR3nt: TGCGCCAGCACTGACAGTCCTAACTATGGCTACACCTTC
j_gene: TRBJ1-2
abundance: few
v_gene: TRBV10-2
d_gene: .

CDR3aa: CASSHDRGYGYTF
CDR3nt: TGTGCCAGCAGCCACGACAGGGGATATGGCTACACCTTC
j_gene: TRBJ1-2
abundance: few
v_gene: TRBV27
d_gene: TRBD1

CDR3aa: CASSVTGVGGYTF
CDR3nt: TGTGCCAGCAGTGTCACAGGGGTTGGTGGCTACACCTTC
j_gene: TRBJ1-2
abundance: .
v_gene: TRBV25-1
d_gene: TRBD1

CDR3aa: CASSISGSSYNEQFF
CDR3nt: TGTGCCAGTAGCATCAGCGGGAGCTCCTACAATGAGCAGTTCTTC
j_gene: TRBJ2-1
abundance: .
v_gene: TRBV19
d_gene: TRBD2

CDR3aa: CASSLTGSGANVLTF
CDR3nt: TGTGCCAGTAGCCTGACAGGCTCTGGGGCCAACGTCCTGACTTTC
j_gene: TRBJ2-6
abundance: .
v_gene: TRBV19
d_gene: .

CDR3aa: CASSPTNAATYGYTF
CDR3nt: TGCGCCAGCAGCCCCACCAACGCGGCAACATATGGCTACACCTTC
j_gene: TRBJ1-2
abundance: .
v_gene: TRBV4-3
d_gene: .

CDR3aa: CASSSTGDSDGYTF
CDR3nt: TGTGCCAGCAGCTCGACGGGGGACTCGGATGGCTACACCTTC
j_gene: TRBJ1-2
abundance: few
v_gene: TRBV7-9
d_gene: .

CDR3aa: CASTLDRGSYGYTF
CDR3nt: TGTGCCAGCACCCTGGACAGGGGCAGCTATGGCTACACCTTC
j_gene: TRBJ1-2
abundance: .
v_gene: TRBV6-1
d_gene: TRBD1

CDR3aa: CASSPLVLPGDTKLMNTEAFF
CDR3nt: TGTGCCAGCTCACCATTAGTCCTTCCCGGGGACACCAAACTTATGAACACTGAAGCTTTCTTT
j_gene: TRBJ1-1
abundance: few
v_gene: TRBV18
d_gene: .

CDR3aa: CASSYRSSYEQYF
CDR3nt: TGTGCCAGCAGTTACAGGAGCTCCTACGAGCAGTACTTC
j_gene: TRBJ2-7
abundance: few
v_gene: TRBV25-1
d_gene: .

CDR3aa: CASSYRDSEQFF
CDR3nt: TGTGCCAGCAGTTATAGGGACAGCGAGCAGTTCTTC
j_gene: TRBJ2-1
abundance: .
v_gene: TRBV25-1
d_gene: TRBD1

CDR3aa: CASSSGLGGETQYF
CDR3nt: TGTGCCAGCAGCTCCGGACTAGGCGGAGAGACCCAGTACTTC
j_gene: TRBJ2-5
abundance: few
v_gene: TRBV5-6
d_gene: TRBD2

CDR3aa: CASSQDGHIPYEQYF
CDR3nt: TGTGCCAGCAGCCAAGACGGTCATATTCCTTACGAGCAGTACTTC
j_gene: TRBJ2-7
abundance: few
v_gene: TRBV4-2
d_gene: .

CDR3aa: CASSRTGDGTEAFF
CDR3nt: TGTGCCAGCAGTCGGACAGGGGACGGCACTGAAGCTTTCTTT
j_gene: TRBJ1-1
abundance: once
v_gene: TRBV6-1
d_gene: TRBD1

CDR3aa: CASSYSTTQETYGYTF
CDR3nt: TGTGCCAGCAGTTACTCGACTACCCAGGAGACCTATGGCTACACCTTC
j_gene: TRBJ1-2
abundance: few
v_gene: TRBV6-6
d_gene: .

CDR3aa: CASSQGQVYGYTF
CDR3nt: TGTGCCAGCTCACAGGGGCAAGTTTATGGCTACACCTTC
j_gene: TRBJ1-2
abundance: .
v_gene: TRBV18
d_gene: .

CDR3aa: CASSSSSGGWVGELFF
CDR3nt: TGTGCCAGCAGCTCGTCTAGCGGGGGATGGGTCGGGGAGCTGTTTTTT
j_gene: TRBJ2-2
abundance: .
v_gene: TRBV7-8
d_gene: TRBD2

CDR3aa: CASSRQGGFQPQHF
CDR3nt: TGTGCCAGCAGCCGACAGGGGGGTTTTCAGCCCCAGCATTTT
j_gene: TRBJ1-5
abundance: .
v_gene: TRBV7-9
d_gene: TRBD1

CDR3aa: CASSETLSYTEAFF
CDR3nt: TGTGCCAGCAGTGAAACGTTAAGCTACACTGAAGCTTTCTTT
j_gene: TRBJ1-1
abundance: .
v_gene: TRBV6-1
d_gene: .

CDR3aa: CASSPRDTTDTQYF
CDR3nt: TGTGCCAGCAGCCCGAGGGACACCACAGATACGCAGTATTTT
j_gene: TRBJ2-3
abundance: .
v_gene: TRBV9
d_gene: .

CDR3aa: CASSSLLYSYEQYF
CDR3nt: TGTGCCAGCAGCTCCCTATTGTACTCCTACGAGCAGTACTTC
j_gene: TRBJ2-7
abundance: .
v_gene: TRBV7-2
d_gene: .

CDR3aa: CASSAGVSQPQHF
CDR3nt: TGTGCCAGCTCAGCAGGGGTGAGTCAGCCCCAGCATTTT
j_gene: TRBJ1-5
abundance: few
v_gene: TRBV18
d_gene: .

CDR3aa: CASSPRQGFPYGYTF
CDR3nt: TGTGCCAGCTCACCAAGACAGGGATTCCCCTATGGCTACACCTTC
j_gene: TRBJ1-2
abundance: few
v_gene: TRBV18
d_gene: TRBD1

CDR3aa: CASQRDRAYEQYF
CDR3nt: TGTGCCAGCCAGCGGGACAGGGCCTACGAGCAGTACTTC
j_gene: TRBJ2-7
abundance: .
v_gene: TRBV2
d_gene: TRBD1

CDR3aa: CASSVDDRGLHEQYF
CDR3nt: TGTGCCAGCAGCGTAGACGACAGGGGGCTGCACGAGCAGTACTTC
j_gene: TRBJ2-7
abundance: few
v_gene: TRBV9
d_gene: TRBD1

CDR3aa: CSASSGGKLFF
CDR3nt: TGCAGTGCTAGTTCGGGGGGGAAACTGTTTTTT
j_gene: TRBJ1-4
abundance: .
v_gene: TRBV20-1
d_gene: .